This TCR beta chain was identified in a study of identical twins. This clonotype was observed a handful of times. Its antigen remains unknown. Study observations and caveats: It was out-of-frame TCR alpha sharing in monozygotic twins that models underestimated.

In germline, CDR1 is MGHRA, CDR2 YSYEKL. CDR3 length equals 17 residues. V dropped 0 bases and J dropped 1 base, with 14 bases sitting between them. Template switching (which added a universal primer site) was used, and cDNA carried unique molecular identifiers. Via MiXCR, TCRdb re-called the 5' RACE reads, giving one row per CDR3 protein. The data contain 250,000 or so distinct CDR3 sequences, approximately 8% of them seen just once; the ten biggest clones take up over 5%. This sample was shared with a second study, whose subject was yellow fever vaccine responses in identical twins.

V is TRBV4-1 and J is TRBJ2-3; D unclear. Sequenced material: CD8+ T cells sorted from blood. The source of this sequence is a woman younger than 30 in good health. CDR3 loop: CASSQEVLIGGTDTQYF. The CDR3, as DNA: TGCGCCAGCAGCCAAGAAGTTCTTATAGGCGGCACAGATACGCAGTATTTT.